Here is one T cell receptor (beta chain) with its context. Its matching antigen is unknown. Vbeta (60) and Jbeta (13) primers were used in the PCR. As handled by the study authors: Later, an analysis found roughly 80 million unique TCR beta chains, and roughly 9.9 million of these were shared. This table comes from immunoSEQ multiplex PCR, and its TCRdb copy is limited to in-frame clones, with some not included. The D gene and trimming were derived from the DNA, and the V and J assignments and clone size from that table. Of 100,000 to 150,000 clones listed, over 65% are singletons. This sample stems from a study of cytomegalovirus exposure and HLA in healthy donors. Overall study findings and caveats: Further analysis was carried out later, and it showed several of the most significant clusters appearing linked to common viral pathogens. Some V segments could not be told apart, so they were left out, TRBV6-2 and TRBV6-3 among them. Cytomegalovirus-associated status was assigned to about 180 TCR beta chains.

The V and J ends lost 5 bases and 4 bases respectively, with 12 bases between them. This CDR3 spans 13 amino acids. Looked up from germline, CDR1 is MDHEN and CDR2 is SYDVKM. The sequence derives from a woman aged 40-49 years in good health and CMV-seronegative. Sequencing was carried out using PBMCs. This chain joins TRBV28 and TRBJ2-7, with a possible D match to TRBD2 (5 bases). In DNA, the CDR3 is TGTGCCAGCAGTGCGCGGGTGCCGTACGAGCAGTACTTC. As protein: CASSARVPYEQYF. Filled out from reference TRBV28 and TRBJ2-7, the complete variable domain reads DVKVTQSSRYLVKRTGEKVFLECVQDMDHENMFWYRQDPGLGLRLIYFSYDVKMKEKGDIPEGYSVSREKKERFSLILESASTNQTSMYLCASSARVPYEQYFGPGTRLTVT.